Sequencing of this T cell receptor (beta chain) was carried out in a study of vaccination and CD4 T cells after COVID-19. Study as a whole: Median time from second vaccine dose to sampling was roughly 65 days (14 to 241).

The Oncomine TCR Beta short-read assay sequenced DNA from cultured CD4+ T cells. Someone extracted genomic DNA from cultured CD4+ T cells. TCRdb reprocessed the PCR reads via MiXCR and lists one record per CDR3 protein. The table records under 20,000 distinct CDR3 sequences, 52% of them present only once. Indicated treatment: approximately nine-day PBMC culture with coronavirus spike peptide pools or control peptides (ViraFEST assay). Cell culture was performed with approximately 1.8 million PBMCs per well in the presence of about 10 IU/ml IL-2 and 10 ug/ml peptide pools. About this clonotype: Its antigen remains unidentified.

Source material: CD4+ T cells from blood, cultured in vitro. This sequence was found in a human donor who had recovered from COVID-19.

CDR3 sequence reads: CATHRSEPYNEQFF. The CDR3, as DNA: TGTGCCACCCACAGATCCGAACCCTACAATGAGCAGTTCTTC. The V call is TRBV19, the J call TRBJ2-1; D is ambiguous. The CDR3 has 14 residues. The germline CDR1 and CDR2 sequences are LNHDA and SQIVND (reference sequence). Trimming cost V 10 bases and J 2 bases, with 15 bases left between them.